The 10 T cell receptor beta chains below come from one sample, sequenced in a study of T cells in Graves' hyperthyroidism and ophthalmopathy. Amplified regions were TCR beta CDR3 sequences from RNA transcripts. The TCR CDR3 was amplified in a first-round RT-PCR using the HTBI primer set. TCRdb independently ran MiXCR on the multiplex PCR reads; one entry per CDR3 protein. The data contain around 280,000 distinct CDR3 sequences, less than 15% of them singletons. Sequencing input: blood. These receptor sequences come from a woman between 25 and 40 years old with Graves' hyperthyroidism that later progressed to Graves' ophthalmopathy.

There are many counts of this clonotype. The chain is built from TRBV7-3 and TRBJ2-5, with 10 bases identical to TRBD2. Germline values: CDR1 SGHTA, CDR2 FQGTGA. The CDR3 length is 19 residues. Trimming cost V 4 bases and J 2 bases; bases outside gene matches: 16. The CDR3: CASSSTLNLLAGVQETQYF. In DNA form, the CDR3 reads TGTGCCAGCAGCTCAACCCTTAACCTTCTAGCGGGAGTTCAAGAGACCCAGTACTTC.

This clonotype was detected ten times or more. V and J are TRBV7-3 and TRBJ2-1; 11 bases align to TRBD2. The CDR3 has 16 residues. V lost 3 bases and J lost 6; bases outside the gene matches: 7. CDR1 and CDR2 from the germline V gene are SGHTA and FQGTGA. Written as DNA, the CDR3 is TGTGCCAGCAGCTTGGATTTAGCGGGAGGGAGCAATGAGCAGTTCTTC. Residues: CASSLDLAGGSNEQFF.

This clonotype was seen repeatedly, ten times or more. The rearrangement uses TRBV4-3 and TRBJ2-4; 8 bases fit TRBD1. The CDR3 spans 17 residues. The trim removed 0 bases at V and 9 bases at J, leaving 13 bases unmatched. Germline V CDR1 and CDR2: LGHNA, YSLEER. The chain's CDR3 is CASSQDIGTGGLGIQYF. The CDR3 DNA reads TGCGCCAGCAGCCAAGATATCGGAACAGGGGGTCTGGGCATTCAGTACTTC.

The V gene is TRBV28, the J gene TRBJ1-3; 10 bases line up with TRBD1. The CDR3 consists of 16 residues. The germline CDR1 and CDR2 sequences are MDHEN and SYDVKM. The junction had 9 bases not matched to a gene; V was cut back by 2 bases and J by 8 bases. Here the CDR3 DNA reads TGTGCCAGCAGTTTAAACCGCGGACAGGGGGTGCACACCATATATTTT. Its protein is CASSLNRGQGVHTIYF. The full variable domain, its missing parts supplied by reference TRBV28 and TRBJ1-3, is DVKVTQSSRYLVKRTGEKVFLECVQDMDHENMFWYRQDPGLGLRLIYFSYDVKMKEKGDIPEGYSVSREKKERFSLILESASTNQTSMYLCASSLNRGQGVHTIYFGEGSWLTVV.

This clonotype has at least ten counts. The chain links TRBV16 to TRBJ2-7; TRBD2 agrees at 7 bases. This CDR3 has 16 residues. The germline V gene encodes CDR1 KGHSY and CDR2 FQNENV. J gave up 0 bases and V 1 base, and 6 bases lay outside the gene matches. The CDR3 region is CASSQLWGRASYEQYF. CDR3 sequence (DNA): TGTGCCAGCAGCCAATTATGGGGGAGGGCCTCCTACGAGCAGTACTTC.

The sample holds many counts of this clonotype. The chain employs TRBV12-3 or TRBV12-4 and TRBJ2-7; D is perhaps TRBD1 or TRBD2 (6 bases each). Trimming left V 7 bases short and J 4 bases short, with 23 bases between. The CDR3 covers 16 residues. The CDR3 loop is CASTSGGRDSKYEQYF. CDR3 DNA sequence: TGTGCCAGCACCTCTGGGGGCCGGGACTCCAAATACGAGCAGTACTTC.

This clonotype was observed a few times. This may be a read error, as it is one base from a much larger clone. The V and J genes are TRBV5-1 and TRBJ1-3, with D possibly matching TRBD1 (5 bases). Germline V gives CDR1 SGHRS, CDR2 YFSETQ. The CDR3 length is 15 residues. The CDR3 protein is CASSTDGGEGSTIYF. The CDR3 coding sequence is TGCGCCAGCAGCACCGACGGAGGGGAAGGAAGCACCATATATTTT.

This chain connects TRBV7-6 to TRBJ2-1; TRBD2 matches at 10 bases. Germline CDR1 reads SGHVS; CDR2 reads FNYEAQ. This CDR3 is 15 amino acids long. V was pared by 5 bases and J by 6 bases, with 7 bases of the junction left unmatched. The DNA for the CDR3 is TGTGCCAGCAGCAAGCTAGCGGGAGTAGGCAATGAGCAGTTCTTC. Its translation: CASSKLAGVGNEQFF.

This clonotype was counted ten times or more. The chain joins TRBV2 to TRBJ2-2, with TRBD1 matching 11 bases. The CDR3 is 14 residues long. Germline lookup yields CDR1 SNHLY and CDR2 FYNNEI. Germline trimming cut 10 bases from V and 4 bases from J; bases unmatched to any gene: 5. The CDR3 spells CATGQGAGTGELFF. In DNA, the CDR3 is TGTGCCACCGGACAGGGGGCGGGCACCGGGGAGCTGTTTTTT.

The table lists this clonotype with many counts. The chain combines TRBV7-2 with TRBJ2-1; 8 bases fit TRBD2. From germline, CDR1 is SGHTA and CDR2 FQGNSA. Trimming took 1 base from V and 6 from J; bases not matched to a gene: 5. CDR3 length equals 15 residues. This chain's CDR3 is CASSLESGGLNEQFF. The CDR3 DNA follows: TGTGCCAGCAGCTTAGAAAGCGGGGGACTCAATGAGCAGTTCTTC.